A single sample is the source of the 16 T cell receptor beta chains below, sequenced in a study of identical twins (dated by TCRdb to about 2016). The library was prepared using 5' RACE. Sequencing used an Illumina HiSeq 2000. TCRdb reanalyzed the raw reads on its own, using fastp at Q25 for trimming and MiXCR for clone calling, and kept in-frame beta chains. Under each unique CDR3 protein, matching rows form one entry showing the most common genes and DNA. The sample table contains 350,000 to 450,000 distinct CDR3 sequences; only one count was recorded for around 20% of them. The ten largest clones represent around 12% of the sample. Sample: naive T cells sorted from blood. Reading the label with the study, this specimen's cell subset or site is: cells isolated with a human naive T-cell isolation kit. These receptors all stem from a man aged 50-59 years in good health.

The table lists this clonotype with many counts. The V call is TRBV20-1, the J call TRBJ2-2; D is undetermined. V shed 0 bases and J shed 4 bases, with 6 bases lying between them. The V gene's germline CDR1 is DFQATT and CDR2 SNEGSKA (reference sequence). CDR3 size: 13 residues. Here the CDR3 DNA reads TGCAGTGCTAGAGATTTGGGCACCGGGGAGCTGTTTTTT. It codes for CSARDLGTGELFF.

This clonotype was recorded a few times. V gene TRBV27 combines with J gene TRBJ2-1, with D maybe TRBD2 (6 bases). Germline V gene sequence: CDR1 MNHEY, CDR2 SMNVEV (reference sequence). Trimming pared 2 bases from V and 5 bases from J, leaving 13 bases between. CDR3 length equals 15 residues. The CDR3 region has the DNA TGTGCCAGCAGTTTAGCGGCTAGCGCCCACAATGAGCAGTTCTTC. Its protein product is CASSLAASAHNEQFF.

V and J are TRBV2 and TRBJ2-1; 8 nucleotides match TRBD1. Germline lookup yields CDR1 SNHLY and CDR2 FYNNEI. The CDR3 covers 15 residues. V shed 4 bases and J 3 bases; nucleotides not matched to a gene: 5. The CDR3 spells CASSGDRGYYNEQFF. The CDR3 DNA follows: TGTGCCAGCAGTGGTGACAGGGGCTACTACAATGAGCAGTTCTTC. Full variable domain (outside the CDR3, taken from reference TRBV2 and TRBJ2-1): EPEVTQTPSHQVTQMGQEVILRCVPISNHLYFYWYRQILGQKVEFLVSFYNNEISEKSEIFDDQFSVERPDGSNFTLKIRSTKLEDSAMYFCASSGDRGYYNEQFFGPGTRLTVL.

The J gene is TRBJ1-1, the V gene TRBV2; 9 bases are shared with TRBD1. The CDR3 runs to 15 residues. Germline V gives CDR1 SNHLY, CDR2 FYNNEI. With V trimmed by 4 bases and J by 1 base, 4 bases remained unmatched. CDR3 in amino acids: CASSVQGAGNTEAFF. CDR3 nucleotide sequence: TGTGCCAGCAGTGTACAGGGGGCTGGGAACACTGAAGCTTTCTTT.

This clonotype was counted ten times or more. The chain uses TRBV4-3 and TRBJ1-1; D unresolved. The CDR3 runs 14 residues. Germline loops: CDR1 LGHNA, CDR2 YSLEER. V gave up 0 bases and J gave up 1 base, with 6 bases separating them. The CDR3 loop reads CASSQEWGNTEAFF. CDR3 nucleotides: TGCGCCAGCAGCCAAGAGTGGGGGAACACTGAAGCTTTCTTT.

This clonotype was counted a few times. This rearrangement joins TRBV7-2 to TRBJ1-2, with D perhaps matching TRBD1 (5 bases). Trimming stripped 2 bases from V and 8 bases from J, with 15 bases between. The germline gives CDR1 SGHTA, CDR2 FQGNSA. The CDR3 extends over 14 amino acids. The chain's CDR3 is CASSLLGGAQGYTF. The CDR3 bases are TGTGCCAGCAGCTTATTAGGAGGGGCGCAGGGCTACACCTTC. Filled out from reference TRBV7-2 and TRBJ1-2, the complete variable domain reads GAGVSQSPSNKVTEKGKDVELRCDPISGHTALYWYRQSLGQGLEFLIYFQGNSAPDKSGLPSDRFSAERTGGSVSTLTIQRTQQEDSAVYLCASSLLGGAQGYTFGSGTRLTVV.

This clonotype has more than one count but fewer than ten. This sequence joins TRBV20-1 and TRBJ1-5; D ambiguous. The germline CDR1 and CDR2 sequences are DFQATT and SNEGSKA (reference sequence). V lost 0 bases and J lost 1, with 10 bases in between. The CDR3 runs 15 residues. Written as DNA, the CDR3 is TGCAGTGCTAGAGATGAGAGGGTAAGCAATCAGCCCCAGCATTTT. Amino acids: CSARDERVSNQPQHF.

This clonotype was seen ten or more times. The V call is TRBV11-2, the J call TRBJ1-1; D might be TRBD1 (5 bases). Trimming pared 0 bases from V and 4 bases from J, leaving 18 bases between. CDR1 is SGHAT, CDR2 FQNNGV, per germline. The length of the CDR3 is 17 residues. The CDR3 bases are TGTGCCAGCAGCTTAGATCGCGGGCGGGGCGCGCGCACTGAAGCTTTCTTT. This encodes CASSLDRGRGARTEAFF.

This clonotype was observed at least ten times. The chain has TRBV28 and TRBJ2-7; 7 positions agree with TRBD1. In germline, CDR1 is MDHEN, CDR2 SYDVKM. V lost 7 bases, J lost 2 bases, and 8 bases stayed unmatched. This CDR3 contains 14 residues. The DNA of the CDR3 is TGTGCCAGCATTAAAGGGGGCCCAACCTACGAGCAGTACTTC. Its translation is CASIKGGPTYEQYF.

The chain recombines TRBV6-4 with TRBJ2-3; a weak D match, TRBD2 (6 bases). This CDR3 comprises 15 residues. Germline assignment: CDR1 MRHNA and CDR2 SNTAGT. V lost 2 bases, J lost 0 bases, and 9 bases lay in between. The CDR3 DNA reads as TGTGCCAGCAGTGACGTGGGGGGTAGCACAGATACGCAGTATTTT. This gives the protein CASSDVGGSTDTQYF.

The V gene is TRBV27, the J gene TRBJ2-5, with 7 bases that match TRBD2. Germline lookup yields CDR1 MNHEY and CDR2 SMNVEV (reference sequence). Trimming removed 5 bases from V and 1 base from J; junction bases left unmatched: 7. The CDR3 spans 15 residues. The CDR3 sequence is CASSPGLVLQETQYF. DNA for the CDR3: TGTGCCAGCAGTCCCGGACTAGTTCTCCAAGAGACCCAGTACTTC.

The table lists this clonotype with a few counts. The chain is built from TRBV30 and TRBJ1-6; TRBD1 agrees at 10 bases. The V gene's germline CDR1 is GTSNPN and CDR2 SVGIG (reference sequence). The CDR3 runs to 12 residues. CDR3 region: CGLDRGNSPLHF. The CDR3 nucleotides read TGTGGCCTGGACAGGGGGAATTCACCCCTCCACTTT.

As regards this clonotype: Possible read error: a much larger clone is one base away. V usage is TRBV12-1 and J usage is TRBJ1-4. TRBV12-1 is flagged as a pseudogene. The CDR3 is made up of 12 amino acids. The CDR3 reads CASSPYNEKLFF. The CDR3 DNA is TGTGCCAGCAGCCCCTACAATGAAAAACTGTTTTTT.

A word on this clonotype: With a much larger clone just one base away, this may be a read error. The CDR3 coding sequence is TGTGCCAGCAGCTTAGTCTGGTACAATGAGCAGTTCTTC. Its translation is CASSLVWYNEQFF. The gene calls are TRBV7-2 and TRBJ2-1; D is unclear. The CDR3 contains 13 residues. The V end lost 1 base, the J end lost 4 bases, and 5 bases lay between the germline ends. CDR1 SGHTA and CDR2 FQGNSA come from the germline V gene.

This clonotype was found a few times. The CDR3 DNA is TGTGCCAGCAGTCACGGGAACGAGCAGTACTTC. Its protein product is CASSHGNEQYF. This chain joins TRBV9 and TRBJ2-7; possible D gene TRBD2, 5 bases. V was pared by 5 bases and J by 5 bases, with 8 bases between. The CDR3 runs 11 residues. Germline V lookup: CDR1 SGDLS, CDR2 YYNGEE.

There are many counts of this clonotype. The rearrangement links TRBV4-3 to TRBJ1-1; no clear D gene. The CDR3 consists of 15 residues. Germline loops: CDR1 LGHNA, CDR2 YSLEER. V was clipped by 0 bases and J by 1 base, with 9 bases between them. DNA of the CDR3: TGCGCCAGCAGCCAAGAATCGGCCGGGAACACTGAAGCTTTCTTT. Translated, it gives CASSQESAGNTEAFF.